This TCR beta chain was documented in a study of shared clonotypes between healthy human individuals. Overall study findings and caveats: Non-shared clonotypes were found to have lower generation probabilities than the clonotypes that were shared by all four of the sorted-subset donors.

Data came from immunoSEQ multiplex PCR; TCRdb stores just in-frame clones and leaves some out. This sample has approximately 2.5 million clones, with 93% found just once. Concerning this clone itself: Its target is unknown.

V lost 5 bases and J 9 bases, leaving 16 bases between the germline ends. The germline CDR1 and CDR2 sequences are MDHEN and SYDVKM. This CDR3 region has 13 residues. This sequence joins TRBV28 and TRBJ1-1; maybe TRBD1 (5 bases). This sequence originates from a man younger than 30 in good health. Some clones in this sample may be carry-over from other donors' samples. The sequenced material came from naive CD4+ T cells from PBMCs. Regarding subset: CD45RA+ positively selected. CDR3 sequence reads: CASSRRDDTKAFF. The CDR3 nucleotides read TGTGCCAGCAGTCGCCGGGACGACACCAAAGCTTTCTTT.